This T cell receptor beta chain was found in a study of T cell clonality in common variable immunodeficiency. Findings and caveats of the study: In common variable immunodeficiency, TCR beta chains reportedly carried fewer deletions and N-nucleotide insertions. The cause of increased CVID clonality remains unclear without subpopulation sequencing.

This clone came up many times. Its antigen is undetermined. The read stops 3 residues short of the end of the CDR3; the missing end is completed from the germline J gene. Patients and controls were mostly of Caucasian heritage. Equal genomic DNA amounts from CVID and control samples were sequenced. Some clones are missing from TCRdb's copy, which holds only in-frame ones; the method was immunoSEQ multiplex PCR. The repertoire consists of approximately 56,000 clones, none detected only once. With V trimmed by 0 bases and J by 5 bases, 2 bases remained unmatched. Per germline, CDR1 SGDLS and CDR2 YYNGEE. The CDR3 consists of 16 residues.

This receptor was identified in a person between 18 and 75 years old in good health. The V call is TRBV9, the J call TRBJ2-1, with 13 nucleotides matching TRBD2. The sequencing sample was made of peripheral blood mononuclear cells. The sequenced part of the CDR3 DNA is TGTGCCAGCAGCGTAGATGGGACTAGCGGGAACAATGAG. This encodes CASSVDGTSGNNE. The entire CDR3 is CASSVDGTSGNNEQFF.